This T cell receptor (beta chain) was identified during a study of identical twins. A universal primer site was added by template switching, and unique molecular identifiers were carried by the cDNA. TCRdb passed the 5' RACE reads through MiXCR, listing each CDR3 protein once. The table has about 570,000 distinct CDR3 sequences, over 8.5% seen once. Donors were all healthy Caucasians. Study-wide points: Insertion counts were lower in abundant cord blood beta clonotypes, a trend that memory repertoires did not show. Low generation probability was overrepresented in out-of-frame alpha sequences shared by twins.

This clonotype was recorded many times. The antigen remains unidentified. V shed 0 bases and J 2 bases; nucleotides not matched to a gene: 4. This CDR3 has 16 amino acids. Germline assignment: CDR1 SGHRS and CDR2 YFSETQ. The same specimen was also included in a second study, on yellow fever vaccine responses in identical twins.

The chain carries TRBV5-1 and TRBJ2-3, with 9 positions matching TRBD2. Sequenced sample: PBMCs. The sequence came from a woman aged 18-29 years in good health. CDR3 in amino acids: CASSLVRGGHTDTQYF. CDR3 DNA: TGCGCCAGCAGCTTGGTGCGGGGGGGCCACACAGATACGCAGTATTTT.